The text below deals with one T cell receptor beta chain. Authors' methods: Amplification of reference gene primers was used by the study to estimate nucleated cell counts. Some clones are missing from TCRdb's copy, which holds only in-frame ones; the method was immunoSEQ multiplex PCR. D and trimming come from the DNA, and the V and J calls and clone size come from that table. The sample contains under 60,000 clones, approximately 88% of which appear only once. The V gene's germline CDR1 is SGHRS and CDR2 YFSETQ. This CDR3 has 16 amino acids. Losses at the gene ends were 2 bases for V and 5 bases for J; bases not matched to a gene: 9. These data come from a study of blood T cell repertoires in COVID-19. Study-wide background: Collection of acute and convalescent COVID-19 samples took place in the United States, Italy and Spain. T cells, B-cell-depleted T cells, or PBMCs supplied cDNA or gDNA.

The chain joins TRBV5-1 to TRBJ2-7, with 11 bases identical to TRBD2. This clonotype was obtained from a human donor with active COVID-19. The donor label of this sample is uncertain. Material for sequencing was peripheral blood. The CDR3 spells CASSLARGLAVDEQYF. The CDR3 DNA reads as TGCGCCAGCAGCTTAGCCCGGGGACTAGCGGTCGACGAGCAGTACTTC.